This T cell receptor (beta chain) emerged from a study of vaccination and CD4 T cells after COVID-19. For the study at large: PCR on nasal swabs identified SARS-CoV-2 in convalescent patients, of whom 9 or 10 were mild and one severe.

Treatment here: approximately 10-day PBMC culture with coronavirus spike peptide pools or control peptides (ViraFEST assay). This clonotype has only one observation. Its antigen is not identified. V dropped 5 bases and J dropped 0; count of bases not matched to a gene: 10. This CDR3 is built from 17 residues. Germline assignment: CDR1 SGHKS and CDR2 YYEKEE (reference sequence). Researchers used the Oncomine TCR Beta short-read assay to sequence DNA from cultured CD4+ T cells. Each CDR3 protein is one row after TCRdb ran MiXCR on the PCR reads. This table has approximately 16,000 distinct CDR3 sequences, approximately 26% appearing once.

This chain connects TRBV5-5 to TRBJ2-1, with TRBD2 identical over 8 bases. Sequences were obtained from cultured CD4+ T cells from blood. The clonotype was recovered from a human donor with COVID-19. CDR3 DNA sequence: TGTGCCAGCAGTCAAGCGGGGGCCGCGAGCTCCTACAATGAGCAGTTCTTC. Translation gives CASSQAGAASSYNEQFF.